Shown below are 24 T cell receptor beta chains from a single sample sequenced in a study of identical twins. TCRdb used MiXCR to reprocess the 5' RACE reads, holding one entry per CDR3 protein. The sample shows about 340,000 distinct CDR3 sequences, around an eighth of them seen only once. The same specimen was also included in a second study, on yellow fever vaccine responses in identical twins.

Sequences were obtained from CD8+ T cells sorted from blood. All receptors derive from a woman aged 18-29 years in good health.

This clonotype appeared a few times. This sequence joins TRBV6-1 and TRBJ2-1; 10 positions agree with TRBD1. Germline V gives CDR1 MNHNS, CDR2 SASEGT. CDR3 length: 15 amino acids. Germline trimming cut 4 bases from V and 9 bases from J; bases unmatched to any gene: 9. CDR3 coding DNA: TGTGCCAGCAGTGCAGGACAGGGGGGTCCAACTGAGCAGTTCTTC. Protein: CASSAGQGGPTEQFF.

This clonotype was found many times. The CDR3 nucleotides read TGTGCCAGCAGGTACCGGGACAGGGGTGGCAATGAGCAGTTCTTC. Amino acids: CASRYRDRGGNEQFF. This chain links TRBV12-3 or TRBV12-4 with TRBJ2-1; 10 bases agree with TRBD1. The CDR3 is 15 residues long. Trimming cost V 6 bases and J 6 bases; bases outside gene matches: 8.

The rearrangement uses TRBV15 and TRBJ2-7; D tentatively fits TRBD1 or TRBD2 (5 bases each). V gave up 0 bases and J gave up 6 bases, with 9 bases separating them. Per the germline V gene, CDR1 is LNHNV and CDR2 is YYDKDF (reference sequence). This CDR3 region has 13 residues. The CDR3 DNA follows: TGTGCCACCAGCAGAGATTTTGGGGGCGAGCAGTACGTC. Translated: CATSRDFGGEQYV.

The chain employs TRBV20-1 and TRBJ2-1; tentatively, D is TRBD2 (6 bases). V was trimmed by 0 bases and J by 3 bases, leaving 24 bases between them. CDR3 length: 19 residues. The germline gives CDR1 DFQATT, CDR2 SNEGSKA (reference sequence). CDR3 coding DNA: TGCAGTGCTAGAGATCTCCGGACAAGGGACTCCTCTTTCTACAATGAGCAGTTCTTC. This translates into CSARDLRTRDSSFYNEQFF.

In this sample, this clonotype turned up a few times. The V gene is TRBV12-3 or TRBV12-4, the J gene TRBJ1-2; possibly TRBD1 for D (6 bases). CDR3 length equals 18 residues. The V end was cut by 1 base, the J end by 4 bases, with 22 bases between. CDR3 amino acids: CASSLGGGPTSVAYGYTF. Here the CDR3 DNA reads TGTGCCAGCAGTTTAGGGGGGGGGCCAACCTCGGTGGCCTATGGCTACACCTTC.

This clonotype was picked up a small number of times. The V and J genes are TRBV7-3 and TRBJ2-1; 9 positions match TRBD1. This CDR3 comprises 14 residues. With V trimmed by 6 bases and J by 9 bases, 9 bases remained unmatched. CDR1 is SGHTA, CDR2 FQGTGA, per germline. The CDR3 here is CASSEGQGSVEQFF. DNA of the CDR3: TGTGCCAGCAGTGAGGGACAGGGCTCGGTTGAGCAGTTCTTC.

The V and J genes are TRBV6-1 and TRBJ2-1, with a weak D call TRBD2 (5 bases). The CDR3 spans 15 residues. V dropped 5 bases and J dropped 1 base, with 12 bases sitting between them. Germline-derived CDR1 and CDR2 are MNHNS and SASEGT. Here the CDR3 reads CASSPKRPSYNEQFF. The CDR3 DNA reads as TGTGCCAGCAGTCCCAAGCGGCCGTCCTACAATGAGCAGTTCTTC.

V and J are TRBV4-1 and TRBJ1-5, with 10 nucleotides matching TRBD1. The CDR3 covers 15 residues. V dropped 0 bases and J dropped 7; count of bases not matched to a gene: 3. The germline gives CDR1 MGHRA, CDR2 YSYEKL. This chain's CDR3 is CASSQEGQGYQPQHF. The CDR3, as DNA: TGCGCCAGCAGCCAAGAGGGACAGGGGTACCAGCCCCAGCATTTT.

J is TRBJ2-1 and V is TRBV2, with D possibly being TRBD1 (5 bases). Trimming pared 7 bases from V and 0 bases from J, leaving 16 bases between. This CDR3 comprises 16 residues. Germline V gene sequence: CDR1 SNHLY, CDR2 FYNNEI. DNA for the CDR3: TGTGCCAGCAATGGCAGGGTTTTTAGCTCCTACAATGAGCAGTTCTTC. It is translated as CASNGRVFSSYNEQFF.

This clonotype was observed a handful of times. The V and J genes are TRBV7-9 and TRBJ2-7; D is unclear. V shed 5 bases and J shed 3 bases, with 11 bases lying between them. Per the germline V gene, CDR1 is SEHNR and CDR2 is FQNEAQ (reference sequence). The length of the CDR3 is 13 residues. In DNA, the CDR3 is TGTGCCAGCAGCATTCAGAGTGGCTACGAGCAGTACTTC. It is translated as CASSIQSGYEQYF.

This clonotype occurred a few times. The chain combines TRBV7-9 with TRBJ1-1, with D perhaps TRBD1 (6 bases). Trimming cost V 1 base and J 0 bases, with 12 bases left between them. This CDR3 region has 16 residues. Germline assignment: CDR1 SEHNR and CDR2 FQNEAQ (reference sequence). CDR3 nucleotides: TGTGCCAGCAGCTTAGAGGGGGGGCGGCTGAACACTGAAGCTTTCTTT. Its translation: CASSLEGGRLNTEAFF.

The V gene is TRBV2, the J gene TRBJ2-1; weak D call: TRBD2 (6 bases). Per germline, CDR1 SNHLY and CDR2 FYNNEI. This CDR3 comprises 15 residues. Trimming took 1 base from V and 10 from J, leaving 17 bases between them. For the CDR3, the DNA is TGTGCCAGCAGTGAAGGCGGTAGACTAGAAGGGGAGCAGTTCTTC. It encodes CASSEGGRLEGEQFF.

The V and J genes are TRBV10-3 and TRBJ2-1; TRBD2 agrees at 7 bases. The CDR3 is made up of 13 amino acids. Germline V gives CDR1 ENHRY, CDR2 SYGVKD. V lost 10 bases and J lost 5; bases outside the gene matches: 8. The CDR3 DNA is TGTGCCACTTCCGGGACTACAAACAATGAGCAGTTCTTC. Translation gives CATSGTTNNEQFF.

This clonotype was observed at least ten times. The V and J genes are TRBV12-3 or TRBV12-4 and TRBJ2-3, with D uncertain. The CDR3 length is 15 residues. V lost 2 bases and J lost 3, with 12 bases in between. CDR3 DNA: TGTGCCAGCAGTTTAAGCCTGCTCCTAACAGATACGCAGTATTTT. Protein: CASSLSLLLTDTQYF.

This clonotype was recorded many times. The V call is TRBV5-1, the J call TRBJ2-7; D is tentatively TRBD1 or TRBD2 (5 bases each). Germline V gene lookup returns CDR1 SGHRS and CDR2 YFSETQ. V was cut by 1 base and J by 6 bases, with 14 bases left in between. The CDR3 totals 14 residues. CDR3 sequence reads: CASSLRVSGAEQYF. The CDR3 region has the DNA TGCGCCAGCAGCTTGAGAGTCTCCGGGGCCGAGCAGTACTTC.

This clonotype was counted a few times. The V and J genes are TRBV7-9 and TRBJ2-5, with D possibly TRBD2 on 5 matching bases. The CDR3 spans 14 residues. The ends were cut back, 4 bases at V and 5 bases at J, with 14 bases in the middle. CDR1 SEHNR and CDR2 FQNEAQ come from the germline V gene (reference sequence). The CDR3 coding sequence is TGTGCCAGCAGCTCCGACCTGTCGGGGGAGACCCAGTACTTC. It codes for CASSSDLSGETQYF.

The V call is TRBV14, the J call TRBJ2-5; 9 bases align to TRBD2. This CDR3 is 15 amino acids long. Germline values: CDR1 SGHDN, CDR2 FVKESK. The J segment lost 2 bases and the V segment lost 4 bases, leaving 5 bases of the junction unmatched. CDR3 nucleotides: TGTGCCAGCAGCCTAAGACTAGCGGTTCAAGAGACCCAGTACTTC. Protein: CASSLRLAVQETQYF.

Many counts were recorded for this clonotype. This rearrangement joins TRBV20-1 to TRBJ2-1; D might be TRBD2 (5 bases). The CDR3 is 16 residues long. CDR1 and CDR2 from the germline V gene are DFQATT and SNEGSKA (reference sequence). V was cut by 1 base and J by 4 bases, with 17 bases left in between. CDR3 DNA sequence: TGCAGTGCTAGAGGAGGTGGGAGCGTTATGTACAATGAGCAGTTCTTC. As protein: CSARGGGSVMYNEQFF.

The chain joins TRBV29-1 to TRBJ1-3; no clear D gene. Deletions cut 1 base from V and 0 bases from J, with 7 bases between. The CDR3 spans 14 residues. CDR1 is SQVTM, CDR2 ANQGSEA, per germline. CDR3 protein: CSVEGDGSGNTIYF. Here the CDR3 DNA reads TGCAGCGTTGAAGGAGACGGCTCTGGAAACACCATATATTTT.

The gene calls are TRBV3-1 and TRBJ2-7; 9 nucleotides agree with TRBD1. The CDR3 totals 14 residues. Germline values: CDR1 LGHDT, CDR2 YNNKEL (reference sequence). V gave up 4 bases and J gave up 3 bases; unmatched junction bases: 4. The CDR3 region is CASSPEGQGYEQYF. CDR3 sequence (DNA): TGTGCCAGCAGCCCGGAGGGACAGGGCTACGAGCAGTACTTC.

The rearrangement uses TRBV7-9 and TRBJ2-7, with 8 bases aligning to TRBD2. CDR1 is SEHNR and CDR2 is FQNEAQ in the germline V gene (reference sequence). Trimming at V came to 5 bases and at J to 5 bases, leaving 14 bases not matched to a gene. The CDR3 length is 16 residues. The CDR3 DNA reads TGTGCCAGCAGCCTAGGGTCCGGCGGGGGGATCGACGAGCAGTACGTC. Translation gives CASSLGSGGGIDEQYV.

This clonotype was counted between two and nine times. The J gene is TRBJ2-1, the V gene TRBV7-9; 8 bases fit TRBD2. The CDR3 consists of 15 residues. Losses at the gene ends were 3 bases for V and 8 bases for J; bases not matched to a gene: 9. Germline CDR1 and CDR2: SEHNR and FQNEAQ (reference sequence). In DNA form, the CDR3 reads TGTGCCAGCAGCTTTGTGGGGACTAGTAGTGATGAGCAGTTCTTC. Protein: CASSFVGTSSDEQFF.

This clonotype has just a few counts. This chain joins TRBV11-2 and TRBJ2-7; TRBD1 matches 11 bases. Looked up from germline, CDR1 is SGHAT and CDR2 is FQNNGV. Trimming removed 5 bases from V and 9 bases from J; junction bases left unmatched: 9. The CDR3 is 14 amino acids. The CDR3: CASSLGTGGFGQYV. DNA for the CDR3: TGTGCCAGCAGCCTCGGGACAGGGGGGTTTGGGCAGTACGTC.

This clonotype appeared many times. The chain combines TRBV11-2 with TRBJ2-1; D ambiguous. CDR3 length equals 13 residues. Germline V CDR1 and CDR2: SGHAT, FQNNGV. V was clipped by 4 bases and J by 4 bases, with 8 bases between them. The CDR3 DNA is TGTGCCAGCAGCTCCCCAACGTACAATGAGCAGTTCTTC. This encodes CASSSPTYNEQFF.